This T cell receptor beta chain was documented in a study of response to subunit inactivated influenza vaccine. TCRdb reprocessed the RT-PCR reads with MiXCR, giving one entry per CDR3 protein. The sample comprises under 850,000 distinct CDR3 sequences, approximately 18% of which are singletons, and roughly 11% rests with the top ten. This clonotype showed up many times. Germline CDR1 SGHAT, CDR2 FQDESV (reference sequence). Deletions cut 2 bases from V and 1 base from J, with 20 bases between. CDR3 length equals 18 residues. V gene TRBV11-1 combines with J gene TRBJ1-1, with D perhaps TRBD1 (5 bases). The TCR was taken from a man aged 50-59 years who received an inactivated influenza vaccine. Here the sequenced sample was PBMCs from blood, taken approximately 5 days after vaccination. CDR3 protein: CASSLPPWQGKANTEAFF. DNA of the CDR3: TGTGCCAGCAGCTTACCTCCGTGGCAGGGAAAAGCGAACACTGAAGCTTTCTTT.